These T cell receptor beta chains were read from a single sample in a study of blood T cells in healthy people across ages. TCRdb recomputed calls from the 5' RACE reads with MiXCR, one row per CDR3 protein. The data contain about 640,000 distinct CDR3 sequences, around 38% of them seen just once; the ten biggest clones take up 25% to 35%. The specimen was blood. The receptors here all came from an elderly man in good health. Each CDR3 is given with its conserved first and last residue. Fields, in order: V gene, J gene, D gene, clone size, CDR3 DNA, CDR3 protein. A D gene is named only where the DNA matches it firmly. Not all rows give a size; the values are once, few, many and, for expanded clones, a class.

V: TRBV4-2
J: TRBJ2-1
D: TRBD1
size: .
DNA: TGTGCCAGCAGCAGTTACAGGGGTTCTGCCTCCAATGAGCAGTTCTTC
CDR3: CASSSYRGSASNEQFF

V: TRBV6-2/TRBV6-3
J: TRBJ2-7
D: .
size: few
DNA: TGTGCCAGCAGTTACTCGAGGGGCTTATCGGAGCAGTACTTC
CDR3: CASSYSRGLSEQYF

V: TRBV18
J: TRBJ2-7
D: .
size: once
DNA: TGTGCCAGCGCACCCCAGTACAATGAGCAGTACTTC
CDR3: CASAPQYNEQYF

V: TRBV20-1
J: TRBJ2-5
D: TRBD1
size: many
DNA: TGCAGTGCTAGAGGGACAGGGAGGCAAGAGACCCAGTACTTC
CDR3: CSARGTGRQETQYF

V: TRBV20-1
J: TRBJ1-2
D: .
size: .
DNA: TGCAGTGCTAGAGATGCGAGCGGCTACACCTTC
CDR3: CSARDASGYTF

V: TRBV4-3
J: TRBJ2-5
D: .
size: .
DNA: TGCGCCAGCAGCCAAGATAGGCCGAACGGTGAGCAGTACTTC
CDR3: CASSQDRPNGEQYF

V: TRBV9
J: TRBJ2-7
D: .
size: few
DNA: TGTGCCAGCAGCGTAGGGCCAGGAGGTGGCTACGAGCAGTACTTC
CDR3: CASSVGPGGGYEQYF

V: TRBV29-1
J: TRBJ2-3
D: .
size: .
DNA: TGCAGCGTTGGAGGTCGGGATACGCAGTATTTT
CDR3: CSVGGRDTQYF

V: TRBV3-1
J: TRBJ2-7
D: TRBD1
size: once
DNA: TGTGCCAGCAGCCAAGCGAGGGGGACAGTCGACCGACAGTACTTC
CDR3: CASSQARGTVDRQYF

V: TRBV6-2/TRBV6-3
J: TRBJ2-5
D: .
size: .
DNA: TGTGCCAGCAGGGCCACCCTGGGGGGAGAGACCCAGTACTTC
CDR3: CASRATLGGETQYF

V: TRBV28
J: TRBJ2-3
D: .
size: few
DNA: TGTGCCAGAAGACCCCAGTCGGGCGGGAACTTTGCAGATACGCAGTATTTT
CDR3: CARRPQSGGNFADTQYF

V: TRBV7-2
J: TRBJ1-1
D: TRBD1
size: few
DNA: TGTGCCAGCAGCTTAATGGCAGGGGGCCACACTGAAGCTTTCTTT
CDR3: CASSLMAGGHTEAFF

V: TRBV25-1
J: TRBJ1-4
D: .
size: .
DNA: TGTGCCAGCAGTGATCGAAGGGGGGACGCAACTAATGAAAAACTGTTTTTT
CDR3: CASSDRRGDATNEKLFF

V: TRBV29-1
J: TRBJ2-1
D: TRBD1
size: many
DNA: TGCAGCGTTCGCGACAGGGGGTGGGACAATGAGCAGTTCTTC
CDR3: CSVRDRGWDNEQFF

V: TRBV6-2/TRBV6-3
J: TRBJ2-1
D: TRBD2
size: .
DNA: TGTGCCAGCAGTTTCACTAAGACCAGGACTAGCGGGAGAATTTGGAATGAGCAGTTCTTC
CDR3: CASSFTKTRTSGRIWNEQFF

V: TRBV28
J: TRBJ1-1
D: .
size: few
DNA: TGTGCCAGCAGTTTATTCGGCAGGGCAAACACTGAAGCTTTCTTT
CDR3: CASSLFGRANTEAFF

V: TRBV7-2
J: TRBJ2-7
D: TRBD2
size: .
DNA: TGTGCCAGCAGCTTAGATGGAAGCGGGACCTACGAGCAGTACTTC
CDR3: CASSLDGSGTYEQYF

V: TRBV6-5
J: TRBJ2-3
D: .
size: .
DNA: TGTGCCAGCAGTTCGGTCTCAGTAAGTACGCAGTATTTT
CDR3: CASSSVSVSTQYF

V: TRBV12-3/TRBV12-4
J: TRBJ1-1
D: TRBD1
size: few
DNA: TGTGCCAGCAGTCCGGGACAGATTAGCACTGAAGCTTTCTTT
CDR3: CASSPGQISTEAFF

V: TRBV24-1
J: TRBJ2-2
D: .
size: once
DNA: TGTGCCACCAGTGAGTCCGATTACACCGGGGAGCTGTTTTTT
CDR3: CATSESDYTGELFF

V: TRBV2
J: TRBJ2-2
D: TRBD2
size: .
DNA: TGTGCCAGCAGTGGCGGAGCGGGAGGAGGCGGGGAGCTGTTTTTT
CDR3: CASSGGAGGGGELFF

V: TRBV27
J: TRBJ2-4
D: .
size: .
DNA: TGTGCCAGCAGTTGGGGGGATGCTTCCAAAAACATTCAGTACTTC
CDR3: CASSWGDASKNIQYF

V: TRBV10-3
J: TRBJ2-3
D: TRBD2
size: .
DNA: TGTGCCATCGGAGAGACTAGCGGGAGTCAGACAGATACGCAGTATTTT
CDR3: CAIGETSGSQTDTQYF